This T cell receptor (beta chain) was found in a study of blood T cell repertoires in COVID-19 (dated by TCRdb to 2019 to 2021). At the level of the whole study: The collaborator samples originated in the United States, Italy and Spain and spanned the acute and convalescent phases of COVID-19. The material from the prospective study consisted of cDNA or gDNA derived from T cells, B-cell-depleted T cells, or PBMCs. Subjects who had been exposed to COVID-19, were actively infected with it, or had recovered from it provided the deeply sampled blood TCRbeta repertoires that made up the dataset. The repertoires were released in a freely available public database intended as a resource for research on the immune response to SARS-CoV-2. Samples were obtained from the ongoing ImmuneRACE study (first 160 participants) and from some 1,200 subjects provided by 6 global collaborators. Nearly every sample came with metadata listing a de-identified subject ID, COVID-19 status, age in years and sex. Where HLA class I and class II types were available, the types were taken from metadata supplied by the sample provider, not from assay-based typing.

TCRbeta CDR3 regions were amplified from genomic DNA using the immunoSEQ Assay, a bias-controlled multiplex PCR. Under the source paper's analysis protocol: Within the assay, amplification of reference gene primers was used to estimate how many nucleated cells each sample contained. To quantify the absolute abundance of each unique TCRbeta CDR3 rearrangement, sequence reads were collapsed and filtered. For each sample, productive Simpson clonality was calculated as the square root of Simpson's diversity index over productive rearrangements. What TCRdb holds here is the immuneACCESS table cut down to in-frame rearrangements. Part of the clones is not present; checked against another copy, under half of the missing clones reflect an unresolved V gene, and the others are unexplained. That table furnishes V, J and clone size, whereas the DNA furnished D and trimming. In all, the sample holds fewer than 350,000 clones, and 75% to 90% of those were seen once. Jointly, the top ten make up 4.1% of the sample.

The paper's findings and limits, for the study overall: The quantity of clinical and demographic metadata differed by source and by participant and was supplied without curation.

This clone was detected only once. This clone's antigen is unknown. No much larger clonotype is one base removed from it; base qualities were not supplied. Enrolling through a virtual design, the prospective study's participants ranged in age from roughly 18 to 90 years and lived across 20 to 25 United States geographic areas. To assign participants to cohorts, the prospective study relied on clinical history that participants themselves reported in a screening survey and a study questionnaire. In the prospective study, whole blood, serum and a nasopharyngeal or oropharyngeal swab were collected from each participant by mobile phlebotomists. Additional blood draws and questionnaires over a 2-month period could optionally be provided by prospective study participants. Blood samples from the prospective study were shipped frozen or at room temperature prior to DNA extraction. The sequenced sample consisted of PBMCs or T cells enriched from blood (not recorded which). The TCR was taken from a woman aged 25 to 45 with acute COVID-19.

The CDR3 has the sequence CASMSGGNTGELFF. The sequenced DNA is TGCGCCAGCATGTCAGGGGGCAACACCGGGGAGCTGTTTTTT. Recombination joined TRBV5-1 with TRBJ2-2; TRBD1 lines up with 8 middle nucleotides. From the cysteine up to the phenylalanine, the CDR3 has a length of 14 residues. Only CDR3 DNA remains: 42 bases, in frame from the first base. Germline trimming: 6 bases from V, 2 bases from J; junction bases outside gene matches: 3. The germline V gene encodes CDR1 SGHRS and CDR2 YFSETQ.